This TCR beta chain stems from a study of blood T cell repertoires in COVID-19. The wider study: Material from acute and convalescent COVID-19 was sourced from the United States, Italy and Spain. T cells, B-cell-depleted T cells, or PBMCs supplied cDNA or gDNA.

Methods used by the authors: Amplification from reference gene primers served as the basis for estimated nucleated cell counts. This table comes from immunoSEQ multiplex PCR, and its TCRdb copy is limited to in-frame clones, with some not included. That table supplies the V and J calls and clone size; D and trimming were determined from the DNA. The sample includes more than 110,000 clones, around 88% seen only once; the top ten take under 3%. CDR3 length: 16 residues. Germline CDR1 reads ENHRY; CDR2 reads SYGVKD. V lost 6 bases to trimming and J lost 8 bases; unmatched junction nucleotides: 14. The specimen sequenced was peripheral blood. This TCR was recovered from a man aged 55 to 69 with active or convalescent COVID-19. V is TRBV10-3 and J is TRBJ2-1, with 9 bases fitting TRBD2. Here the CDR3 DNA reads TGTGCCATCAGCCAGAGGTCGGCGGGAGGGTCCGATGAGCAGTTCTTC. Residues: CAISQRSAGGSDEQFF.